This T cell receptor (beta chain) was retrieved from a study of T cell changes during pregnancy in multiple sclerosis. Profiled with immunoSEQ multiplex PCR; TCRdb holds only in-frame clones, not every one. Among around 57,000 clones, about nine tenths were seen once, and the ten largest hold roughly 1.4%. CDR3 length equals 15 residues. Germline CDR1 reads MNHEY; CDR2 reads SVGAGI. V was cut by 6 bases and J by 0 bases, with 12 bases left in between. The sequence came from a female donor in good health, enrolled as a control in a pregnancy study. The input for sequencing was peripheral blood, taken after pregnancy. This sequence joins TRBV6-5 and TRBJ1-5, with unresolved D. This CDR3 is CASSPRLSSNQPQHF. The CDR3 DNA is TGTGCCAGCAGCCCTCGACTATCTAGCAATCAGCCCCAGCATTTT.